This TCR beta chain derives from a study of cytomegalovirus exposure and HLA in healthy donors. Study findings and constraints: Most subjects' HLA-A and HLA-B alleles were reportedly predicted from TCR beta sequences.

Trimming shortened V by 2 bases and J by 3 bases, and 19 bases separated the two germline ends. The germline gives CDR1 ENHRY, CDR2 SYGVKD. The CDR3 sequence is 18 residues long. PCR was performed using 60 Vbeta and 13 Jbeta primers. Some clones are missing from TCRdb's copy, which holds only in-frame ones; the method was immunoSEQ multiplex PCR. The table includes about 140,000 clones, around 78% detected once. This clone was seen a single time. What it binds is not known. Sequencing was carried out using PBMCs. This clonotype originated in a woman aged 18-30 years in good health and CMV-seropositive. The gene calls are TRBV10-3 and TRBJ2-2; D gene unclear. Here the CDR3 DNA reads TGTGCCATCAGTGAGCGAAGATTAGGAGACGTCGACACCGGGGAGCTGTTTTTT. Amino acids: CAISERRLGDVDTGELFF.